This record covers a single TCR beta chain. What it binds is unknown. V dropped 3 bases and J dropped 5 bases, with 10 bases sitting between them. The CDR3 totals 13 residues. Germline values: CDR1 SGHAT, CDR2 FQNNGV. Researchers tagged individual cDNA molecules with unique molecular identifiers. MiXCR was run by TCRdb on the 5' RACE reads, yielding one entry per CDR3 protein. The table has about 110,000 distinct CDR3 sequences, about 12% seen once. This record belongs to a study of early T cells in non-severe SARS-CoV-2 infection. Study outcomes and limitations: In VDJdb matching, anti-spike CD8 responses were favored while private and CD4 specificities went missing.

The chain combines TRBV11-2 with TRBJ2-5; D gene ambiguous. This clonotype was obtained from an adult who was a healthcare worker with PCR-confirmed SARS-CoV-2 infection or an uninfected control (not recorded which). Sequences were obtained from whole blood. CDR3 loop: CASSFPSTETQYF. CDR3 bases: TGTGCCAGCAGCTTCCCCAGCACGGAGACCCAGTACTTC.